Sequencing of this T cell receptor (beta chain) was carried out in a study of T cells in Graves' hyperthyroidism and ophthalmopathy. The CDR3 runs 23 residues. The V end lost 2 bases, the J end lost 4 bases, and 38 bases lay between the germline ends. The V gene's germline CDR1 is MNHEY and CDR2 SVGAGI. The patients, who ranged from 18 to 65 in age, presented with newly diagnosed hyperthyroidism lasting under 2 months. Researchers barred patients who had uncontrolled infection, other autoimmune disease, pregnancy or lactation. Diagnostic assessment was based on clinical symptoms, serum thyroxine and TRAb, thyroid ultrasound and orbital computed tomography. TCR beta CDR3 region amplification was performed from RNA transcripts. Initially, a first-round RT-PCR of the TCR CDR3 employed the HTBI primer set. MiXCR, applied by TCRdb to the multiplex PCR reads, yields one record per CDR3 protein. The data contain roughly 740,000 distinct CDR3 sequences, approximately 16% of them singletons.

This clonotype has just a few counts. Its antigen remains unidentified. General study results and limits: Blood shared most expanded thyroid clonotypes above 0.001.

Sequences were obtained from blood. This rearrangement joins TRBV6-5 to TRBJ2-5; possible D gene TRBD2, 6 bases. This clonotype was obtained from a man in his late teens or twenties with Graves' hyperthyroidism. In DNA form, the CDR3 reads TGTGCCAGCAGTTACGAGGCTAATTCTCCCTCCCTTGGGGGAGGCCACCCCCGAGAGACCCAGTACTTC. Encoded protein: CASSYEANSPSLGGGHPRETQYF.